The present TCR beta chain was sequenced within a study of T cell responses to AZD1222 COVID-19 vaccine. Whole-study findings and limits: Targets within unmutated variant regions were reportedly found for nearly half of spike-specific TCRs. Clonal diversity may have been underestimated, and the donors were mostly white British, with more females than males. Baseline serology detected seropositivity in only a handful of AZD1222 recipients.

Assay: immunoSEQ multiplex PCR; the TCRdb copy retains only in-frame clones and omits some. The sample lists tens of thousands of clones; around 82% were seen once. As to this clone: What it binds is unknown.

The origin of this receptor is an adult in good health. The source was peripheral blood, collected on day 0 of AZD1222 vaccination.

The DNA of the CDR3 is TGTGCCAGCAGCCAAGTTGGGGGGATGGATGGCTACACCTTC. It codes for CASSQVGGMDGYTF. This rearrangement joins TRBV4-2 to TRBJ1-2, with D possibly matching TRBD1 (5 bases). Looked up from germline, CDR1 is LGHNA and CDR2 is YNFKEQ. Trimming cost V 1 base and J 6 bases, with 12 bases left between them. The length of the CDR3 is 14 residues.